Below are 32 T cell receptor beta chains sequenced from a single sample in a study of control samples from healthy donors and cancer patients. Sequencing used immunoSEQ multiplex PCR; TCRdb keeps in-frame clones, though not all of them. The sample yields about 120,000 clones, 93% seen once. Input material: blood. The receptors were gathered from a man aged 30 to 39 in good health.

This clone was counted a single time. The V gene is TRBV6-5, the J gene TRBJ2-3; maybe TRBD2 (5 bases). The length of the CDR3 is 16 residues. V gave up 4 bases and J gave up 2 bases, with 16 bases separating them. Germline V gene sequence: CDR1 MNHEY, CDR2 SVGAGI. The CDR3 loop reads CASSSSLAWATDTQYF. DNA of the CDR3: TGTGCCAGCAGTTCATCTCTAGCCTGGGCCACAGATACGCAGTATTTT.

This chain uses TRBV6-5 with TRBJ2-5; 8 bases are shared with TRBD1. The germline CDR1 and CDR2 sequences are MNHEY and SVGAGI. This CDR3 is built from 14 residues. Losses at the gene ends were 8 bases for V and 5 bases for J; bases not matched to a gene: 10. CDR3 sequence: CASPKGQALETQYF. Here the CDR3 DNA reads TGTGCCAGCCCGAAGGGACAGGCACTGGAGACCCAGTACTTC.

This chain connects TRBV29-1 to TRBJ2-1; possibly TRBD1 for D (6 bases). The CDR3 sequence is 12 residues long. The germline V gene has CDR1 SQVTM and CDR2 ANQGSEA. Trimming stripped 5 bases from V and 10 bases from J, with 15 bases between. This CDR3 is CSVKTGKNEQFF. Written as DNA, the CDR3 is TGCAGCGTTAAAACAGGGAAGAACGAGCAGTTCTTC.

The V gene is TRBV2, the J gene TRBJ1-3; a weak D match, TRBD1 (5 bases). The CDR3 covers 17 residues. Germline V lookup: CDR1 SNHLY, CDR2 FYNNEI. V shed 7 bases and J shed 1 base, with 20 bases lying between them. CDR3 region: CASTLRSREVSGNTIYF. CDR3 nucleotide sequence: TGTGCCAGCACTCTAAGGTCCAGGGAGGTGTCTGGAAACACCATATATTTT. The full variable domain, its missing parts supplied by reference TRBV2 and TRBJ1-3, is EPEVTQTPSHQVTQMGQEVILRCVPISNHLYFYWYRQILGQKVEFLVSFYNNEISEKSEIFDDQFSVERPDGSNFTLKIRSTKLEDSAMYFCASTLRSREVSGNTIYFGEGSWLTVV.

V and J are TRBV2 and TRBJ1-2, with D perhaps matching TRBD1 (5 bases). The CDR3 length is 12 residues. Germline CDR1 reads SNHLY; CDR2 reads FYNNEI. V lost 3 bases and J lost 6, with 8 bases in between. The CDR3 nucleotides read TGTGCCAGCAGTGATTCCAGGGATGGCTACACCTTC. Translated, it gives CASSDSRDGYTF.

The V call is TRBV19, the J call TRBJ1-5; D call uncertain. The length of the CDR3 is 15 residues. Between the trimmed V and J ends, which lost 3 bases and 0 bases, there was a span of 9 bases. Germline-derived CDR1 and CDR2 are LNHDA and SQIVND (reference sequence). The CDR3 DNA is TGTGCCAGTAGTATTAGGCAGGATAGCAATCAGCCCCAGCATTTT. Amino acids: CASSIRQDSNQPQHF.

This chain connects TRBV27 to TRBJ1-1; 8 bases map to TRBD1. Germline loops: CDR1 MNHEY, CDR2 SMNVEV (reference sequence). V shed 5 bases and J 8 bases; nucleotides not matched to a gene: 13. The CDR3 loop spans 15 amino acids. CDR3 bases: TGTGCCAGCAGTACAGGGGGAAGGGGATGGGGCGAAGCTTTCTTT. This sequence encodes CASSTGGRGWGEAFF.

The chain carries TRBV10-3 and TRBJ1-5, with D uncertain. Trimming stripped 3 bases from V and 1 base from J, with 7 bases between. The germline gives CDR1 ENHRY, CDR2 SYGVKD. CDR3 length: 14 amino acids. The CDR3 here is CAISDGSSNQPQHF. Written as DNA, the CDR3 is TGTGCCATCAGTGACGGATCGAGCAATCAGCCCCAGCATTTT.

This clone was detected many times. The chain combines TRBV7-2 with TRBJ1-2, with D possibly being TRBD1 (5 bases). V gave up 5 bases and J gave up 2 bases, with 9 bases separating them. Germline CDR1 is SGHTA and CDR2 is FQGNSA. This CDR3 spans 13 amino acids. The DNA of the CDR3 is TGTGCCAGCAGCGCGGGACCGAACTATGGCTACACCTTC. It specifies CASSAGPNYGYTF.

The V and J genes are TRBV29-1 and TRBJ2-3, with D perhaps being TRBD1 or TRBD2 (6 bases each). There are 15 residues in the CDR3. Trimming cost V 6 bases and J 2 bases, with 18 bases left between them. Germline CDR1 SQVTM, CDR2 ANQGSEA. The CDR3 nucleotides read TGCAGCGTCCCCCTCGGGGGCGGGTACACAGATACGCAGTATTTT. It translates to CSVPLGGGYTDTQYF.

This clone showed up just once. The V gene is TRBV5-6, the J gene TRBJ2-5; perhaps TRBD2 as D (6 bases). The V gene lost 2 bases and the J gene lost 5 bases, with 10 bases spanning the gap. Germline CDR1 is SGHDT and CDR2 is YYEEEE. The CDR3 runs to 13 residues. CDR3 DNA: TGTGCCAGCAGCTTAGGGAGGAGGGAGACCCAGTACTTC. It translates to CASSLGRRETQYF.

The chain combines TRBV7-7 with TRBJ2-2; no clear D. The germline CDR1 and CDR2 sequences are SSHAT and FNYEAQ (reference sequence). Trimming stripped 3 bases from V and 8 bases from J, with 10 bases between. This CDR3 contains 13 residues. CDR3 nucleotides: TGTGCCAGCAGCTTTAACGTTGGAGGGGAGCTGTTTTTT. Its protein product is CASSFNVGGELFF.

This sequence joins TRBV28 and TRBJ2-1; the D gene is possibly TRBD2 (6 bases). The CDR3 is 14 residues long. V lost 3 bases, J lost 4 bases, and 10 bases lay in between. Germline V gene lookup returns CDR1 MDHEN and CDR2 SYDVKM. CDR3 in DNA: TGTGCCAGCAGTTTTCTTGGGGGGTACAATGAGCAGTTCTTC. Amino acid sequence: CASSFLGGYNEQFF.

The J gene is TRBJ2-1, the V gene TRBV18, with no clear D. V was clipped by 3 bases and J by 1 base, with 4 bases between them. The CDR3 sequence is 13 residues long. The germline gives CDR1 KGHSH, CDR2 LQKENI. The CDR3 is CASSPGSYNEQFF. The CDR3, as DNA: TGTGCCAGCTCACCCGGGTCCTACAATGAGCAGTTCTTC.

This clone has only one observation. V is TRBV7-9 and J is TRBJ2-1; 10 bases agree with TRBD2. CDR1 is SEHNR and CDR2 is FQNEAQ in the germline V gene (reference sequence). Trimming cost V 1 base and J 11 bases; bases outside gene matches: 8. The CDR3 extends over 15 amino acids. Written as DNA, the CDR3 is TGTGCCAGCAGCTTAGAGCCTAGCGGGGGCCGAAAGCAGTTCTTC. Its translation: CASSLEPSGGRKQFF.

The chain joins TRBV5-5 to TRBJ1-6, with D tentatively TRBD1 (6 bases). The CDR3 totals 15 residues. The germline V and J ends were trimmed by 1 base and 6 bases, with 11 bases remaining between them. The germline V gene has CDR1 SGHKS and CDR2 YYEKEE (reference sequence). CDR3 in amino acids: CASSLSGASNSPLHF. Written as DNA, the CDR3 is TGTGCCAGCAGCTTGTCAGGGGCTAGTAATTCACCCCTCCACTTT.

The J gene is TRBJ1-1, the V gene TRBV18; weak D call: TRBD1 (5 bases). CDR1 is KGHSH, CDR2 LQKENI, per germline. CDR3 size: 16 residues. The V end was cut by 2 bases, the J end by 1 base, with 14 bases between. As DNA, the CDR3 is TGTGCCAGCTCACCAAAACCGGGGGGAGGGAACACTGAAGCTTTCTTT. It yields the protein CASSPKPGGGNTEAFF.

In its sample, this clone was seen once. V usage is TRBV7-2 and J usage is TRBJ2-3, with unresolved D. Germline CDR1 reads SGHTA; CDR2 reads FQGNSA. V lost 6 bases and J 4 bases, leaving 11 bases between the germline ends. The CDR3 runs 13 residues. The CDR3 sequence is CASSPARADTQYF. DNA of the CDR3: TGTGCCAGCAGTCCAGCACGGGCAGATACGCAGTATTTT.

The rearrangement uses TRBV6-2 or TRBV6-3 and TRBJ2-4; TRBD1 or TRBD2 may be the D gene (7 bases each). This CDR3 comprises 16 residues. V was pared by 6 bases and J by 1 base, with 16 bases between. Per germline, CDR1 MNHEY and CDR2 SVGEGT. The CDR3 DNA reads TGTGCCAGCAGCCCGACAGGGCGGGGGGCCAAAAACATTCAGTACTTC. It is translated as CASSPTGRGAKNIQYF.

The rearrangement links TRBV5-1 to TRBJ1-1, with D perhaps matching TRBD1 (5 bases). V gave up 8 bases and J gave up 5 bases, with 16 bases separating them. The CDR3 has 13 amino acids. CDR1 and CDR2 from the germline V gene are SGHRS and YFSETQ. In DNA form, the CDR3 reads TGCGCCAGTCAAGCGGGGGTCGGAACTGAAGCTTTCTTT. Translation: CASQAGVGTEAFF. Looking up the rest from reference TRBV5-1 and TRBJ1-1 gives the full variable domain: KAGVTQTPRYLIKTRGQQVTLSCSPISGHRSVSWYQQTPGQGLQFLFEYFSETQRNKGNFPGRFSGRQFSNSRSEMNVSTLELGDSALYLCASQAGVGTEAFFGQGTRLTVV.

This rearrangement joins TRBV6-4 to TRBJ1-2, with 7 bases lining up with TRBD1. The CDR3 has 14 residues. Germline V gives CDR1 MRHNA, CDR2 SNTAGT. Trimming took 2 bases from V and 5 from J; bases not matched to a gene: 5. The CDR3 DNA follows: TGTGCCAGCAGTGACGGTGGCAGGGGGTATGGCTACACCTTC. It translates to CASSDGGRGYGYTF.

The CDR3 nucleotides read TGTGCCAGCAGCGTAGGGTTAGCGGGGGCTAGAACGACCCAGTACTTC. This codes for CASSVGLAGARTTQYF. This chain connects TRBV9 to TRBJ2-5; 9 bases are shared with TRBD2. The CDR3 is made up of 16 amino acids. V was clipped by 0 bases and J by 7 bases; unmatched bases: 10. Looked up from germline, CDR1 is SGDLS and CDR2 is YYNGEE.

For the CDR3, the DNA is TGTGCCAGCGGGAAGGGAAACACCATATATTTT. As protein: CASGKGNTIYF. The gene calls are TRBV6-5 and TRBJ1-3; D unclear. Between the trimmed V and J ends, which lost 8 bases and 4 bases, there was a span of 6 bases. The CDR3 contains 11 residues. Per germline, CDR1 MNHEY and CDR2 SVGAGI.

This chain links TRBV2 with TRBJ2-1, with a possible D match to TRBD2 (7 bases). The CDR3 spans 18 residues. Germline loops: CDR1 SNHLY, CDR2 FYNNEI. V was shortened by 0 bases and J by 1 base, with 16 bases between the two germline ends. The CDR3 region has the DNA TGTGCCAGCAGTGAAGCGCTTCGTGGGAGGGGGTCCTACAATGAGCAGTTCTTC. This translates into CASSEALRGRGSYNEQFF.

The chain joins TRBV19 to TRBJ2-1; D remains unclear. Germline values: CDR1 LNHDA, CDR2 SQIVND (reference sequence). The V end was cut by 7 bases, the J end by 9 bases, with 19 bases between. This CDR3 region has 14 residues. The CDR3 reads CASNDVAPGGEQFF. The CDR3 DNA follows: TGTGCCAGTAACGATGTGGCCCCAGGTGGTGAGCAGTTCTTC. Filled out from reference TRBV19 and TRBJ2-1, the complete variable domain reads DGGITQSPKYLFRKEGQNVTLSCEQNLNHDAMYWYRQDPGQGLRLIYYSQIVNDFQKGDIAEGYSVSREKKESFPLTVTSAQKNPTAFYLCASNDVAPGGEQFFGPGTRLTVL.

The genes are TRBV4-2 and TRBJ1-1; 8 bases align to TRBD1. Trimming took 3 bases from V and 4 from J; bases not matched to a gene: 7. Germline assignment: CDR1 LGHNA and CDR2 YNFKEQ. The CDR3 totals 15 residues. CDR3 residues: CASSQDRAPGTEAFF. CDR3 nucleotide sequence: TGTGCCAGCAGCCAGGACAGGGCGCCGGGCACTGAAGCTTTCTTT.

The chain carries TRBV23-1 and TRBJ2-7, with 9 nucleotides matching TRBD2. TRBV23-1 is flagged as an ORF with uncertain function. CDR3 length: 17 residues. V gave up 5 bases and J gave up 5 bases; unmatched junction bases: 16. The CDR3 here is CASSREALAGFVHEQYF. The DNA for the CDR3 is TGCGCCAGCAGTAGGGAGGCGCTAGCGGGGTTCGTCCACGAGCAGTACTTC.

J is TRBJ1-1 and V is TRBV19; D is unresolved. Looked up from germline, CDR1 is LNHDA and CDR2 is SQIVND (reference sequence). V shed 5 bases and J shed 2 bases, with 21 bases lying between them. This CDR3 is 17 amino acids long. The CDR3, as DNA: TGTGCCAGTAGTTCCCCTCCCTTTAAGAAGAAAAACACTGAAGCTTTCTTT. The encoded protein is CASSSPPFKKKNTEAFF. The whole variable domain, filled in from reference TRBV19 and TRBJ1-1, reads DGGITQSPKYLFRKEGQNVTLSCEQNLNHDAMYWYRQDPGQGLRLIYYSQIVNDFQKGDIAEGYSVSREKKESFPLTVTSAQKNPTAFYLCASSSPPFKKKNTEAFFGQGTRLTVV.

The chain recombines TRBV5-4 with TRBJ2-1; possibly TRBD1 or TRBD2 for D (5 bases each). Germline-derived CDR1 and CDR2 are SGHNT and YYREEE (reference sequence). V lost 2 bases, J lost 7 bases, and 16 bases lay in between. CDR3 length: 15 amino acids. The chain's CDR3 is CASSFKVGDQNEQFF. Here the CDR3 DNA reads TGTGCCAGCAGCTTTAAGGTGGGGGACCAAAATGAGCAGTTCTTC. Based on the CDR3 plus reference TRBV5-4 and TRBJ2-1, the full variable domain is ETGVTQSPTHLIKTRGQQVTLRCSSQSGHNTVSWYQQALGQGPQFIFQYYREEENGRGNFPPRFSGLQFPNYSSELNVNALELDDSALYLCASSFKVGDQNEQFFGPGTRLTVL.

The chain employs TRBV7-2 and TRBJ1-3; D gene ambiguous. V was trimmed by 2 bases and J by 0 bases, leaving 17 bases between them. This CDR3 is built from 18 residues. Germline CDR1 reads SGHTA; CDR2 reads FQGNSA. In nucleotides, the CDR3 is TGTGCCAGCAGCTTATCGGATAGACCACTTGTCTCTGGAAACACCATATATTTT. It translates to CASSLSDRPLVSGNTIYF.

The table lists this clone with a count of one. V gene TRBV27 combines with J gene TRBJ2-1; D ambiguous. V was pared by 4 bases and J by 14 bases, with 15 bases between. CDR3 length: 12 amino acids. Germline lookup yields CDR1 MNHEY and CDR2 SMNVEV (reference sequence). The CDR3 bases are TGTGCCAGCAGTTCCCCACTCGCCGCGGAGTTCTTC. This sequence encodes CASSSPLAAEFF.

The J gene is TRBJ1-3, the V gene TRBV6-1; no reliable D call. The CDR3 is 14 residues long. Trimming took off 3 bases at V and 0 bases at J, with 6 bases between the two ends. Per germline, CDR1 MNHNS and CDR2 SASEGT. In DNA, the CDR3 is TGTGCCAGCAGTGAGGGCAGCTCTGGAAACACCATATATTTT. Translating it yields CASSEGSSGNTIYF.